This TCR beta chain was sequenced during a study of neoadjuvant anti-PD-1 for oral cavity cancer. CDR1 and CDR2 (germline): GTSNPN, SVGIG (reference sequence). Trimming removed 3 bases from V and 1 base from J, with 7 bases in between. There are 13 residues in the CDR3. Time point specified: after neoadjuvant nivolumab, at surgical resection. Most PBMC samples had around 480 ng input DNA in six replicates. The data were produced by immunoSEQ multiplex PCR, yet TCRdb's version contains in-frame clones alone and is incomplete. The table shows about 14,000 clones, with more than 65% occurring only once. The sample here was PBMCs, taken after nivolumab (anti-PD-1) treatment. V usage is TRBV30 and J usage is TRBJ2-1; maybe TRBD1 (6 bases). This TCR was recovered from a person aged 35 to 85 with oral cavity squamous cell carcinoma. CDR3 residues: CAWRGGSYNEQFF. CDR3 sequence (DNA): TGTGCCTGGAGAGGGGGTTCCTACAATGAGCAGTTCTTC.